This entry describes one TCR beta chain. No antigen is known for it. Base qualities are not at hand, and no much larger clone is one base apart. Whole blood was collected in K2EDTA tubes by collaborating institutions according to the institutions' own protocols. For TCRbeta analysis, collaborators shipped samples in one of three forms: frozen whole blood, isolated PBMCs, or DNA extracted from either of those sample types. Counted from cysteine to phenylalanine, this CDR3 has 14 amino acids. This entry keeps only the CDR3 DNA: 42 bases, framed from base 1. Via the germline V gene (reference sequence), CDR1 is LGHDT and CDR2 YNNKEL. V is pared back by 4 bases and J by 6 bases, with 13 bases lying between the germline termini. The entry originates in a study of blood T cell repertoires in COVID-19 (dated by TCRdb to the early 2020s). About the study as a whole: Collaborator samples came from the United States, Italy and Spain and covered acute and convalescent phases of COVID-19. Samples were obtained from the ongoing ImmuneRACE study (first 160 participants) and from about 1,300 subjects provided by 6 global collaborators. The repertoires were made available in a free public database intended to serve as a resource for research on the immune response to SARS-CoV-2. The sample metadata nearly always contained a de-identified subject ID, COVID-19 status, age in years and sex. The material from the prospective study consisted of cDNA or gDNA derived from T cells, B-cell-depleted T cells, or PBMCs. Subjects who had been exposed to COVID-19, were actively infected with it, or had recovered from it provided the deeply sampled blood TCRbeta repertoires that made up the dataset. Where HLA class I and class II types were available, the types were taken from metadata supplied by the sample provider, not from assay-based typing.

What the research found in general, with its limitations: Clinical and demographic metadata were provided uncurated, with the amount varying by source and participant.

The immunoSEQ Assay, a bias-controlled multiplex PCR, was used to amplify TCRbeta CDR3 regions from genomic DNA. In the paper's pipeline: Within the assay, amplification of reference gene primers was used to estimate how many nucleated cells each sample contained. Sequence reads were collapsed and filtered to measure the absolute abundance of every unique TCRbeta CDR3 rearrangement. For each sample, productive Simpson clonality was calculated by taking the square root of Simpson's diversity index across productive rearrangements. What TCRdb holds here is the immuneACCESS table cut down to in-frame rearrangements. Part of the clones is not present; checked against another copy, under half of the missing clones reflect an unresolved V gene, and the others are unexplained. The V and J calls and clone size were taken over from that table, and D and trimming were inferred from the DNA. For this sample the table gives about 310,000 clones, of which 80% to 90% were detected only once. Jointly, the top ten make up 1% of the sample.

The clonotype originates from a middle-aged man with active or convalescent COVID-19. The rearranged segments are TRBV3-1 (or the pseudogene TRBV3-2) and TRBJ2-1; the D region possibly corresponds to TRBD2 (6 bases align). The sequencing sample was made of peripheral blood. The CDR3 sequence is CASSLAEGSNEQFF. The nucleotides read TGTGCCAGCAGCCTAGCGGAAGGGAGCAATGAGCAGTTCTTC.